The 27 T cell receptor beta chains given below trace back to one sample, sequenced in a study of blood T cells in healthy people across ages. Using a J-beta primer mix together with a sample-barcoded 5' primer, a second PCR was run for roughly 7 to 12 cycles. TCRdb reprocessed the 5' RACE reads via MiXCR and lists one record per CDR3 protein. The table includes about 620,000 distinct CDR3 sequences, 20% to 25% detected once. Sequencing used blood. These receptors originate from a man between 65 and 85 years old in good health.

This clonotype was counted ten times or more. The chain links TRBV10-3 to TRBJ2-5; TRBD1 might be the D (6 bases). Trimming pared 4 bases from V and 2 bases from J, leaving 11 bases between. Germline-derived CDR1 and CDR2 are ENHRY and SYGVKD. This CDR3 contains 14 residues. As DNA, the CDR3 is TGTGCCATCAGTGGGTTAGGGGGACAAGAGACCCAGTACTTC. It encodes CAISGLGGQETQYF.

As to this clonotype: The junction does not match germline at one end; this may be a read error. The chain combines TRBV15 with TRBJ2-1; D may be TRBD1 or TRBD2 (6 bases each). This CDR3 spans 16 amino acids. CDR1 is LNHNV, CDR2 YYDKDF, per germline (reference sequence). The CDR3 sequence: CATSGGGLPSFNEQFF. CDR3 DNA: TGTGCCACCAGCGGAGGGGGACTTCCATCCTTCAATGAGCAGTTCTTC.

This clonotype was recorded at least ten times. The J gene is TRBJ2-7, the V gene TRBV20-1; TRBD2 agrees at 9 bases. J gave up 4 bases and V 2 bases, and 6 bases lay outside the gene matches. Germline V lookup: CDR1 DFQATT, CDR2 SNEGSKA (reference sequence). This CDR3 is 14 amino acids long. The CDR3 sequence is CSARTGTSMYEQYF. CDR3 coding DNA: TGCAGTGCTAGAACCGGGACTAGCATGTACGAGCAGTACTTC.

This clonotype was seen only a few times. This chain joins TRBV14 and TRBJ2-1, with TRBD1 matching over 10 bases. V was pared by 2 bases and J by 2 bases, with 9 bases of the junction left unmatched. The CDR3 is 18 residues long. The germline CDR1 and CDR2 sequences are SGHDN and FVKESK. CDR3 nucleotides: TGTGCCAGCAGCCAAAAGGCCCTTGGGACAGGGGCCTACAATGAGCAGTTCTTC. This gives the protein CASSQKALGTGAYNEQFF. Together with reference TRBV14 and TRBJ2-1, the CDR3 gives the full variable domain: EAGVTQFPSHSVIEKGQTVTLRCDPISGHDNLYWYRRVMGKEIKFLLHFVKESKQDESGMPNNRFLAERTGGTYSTLKVQPAELEDSGVYFCASSQKALGTGAYNEQFFGPGTRLTVL.

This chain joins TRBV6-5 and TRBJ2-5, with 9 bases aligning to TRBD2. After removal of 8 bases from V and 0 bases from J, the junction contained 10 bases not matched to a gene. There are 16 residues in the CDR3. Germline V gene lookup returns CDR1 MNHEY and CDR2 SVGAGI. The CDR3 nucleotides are TGTGCCAGCGCCCTGACTAGCGGAGTATACCAAGAGACCCAGTACTTC. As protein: CASALTSGVYQETQYF.

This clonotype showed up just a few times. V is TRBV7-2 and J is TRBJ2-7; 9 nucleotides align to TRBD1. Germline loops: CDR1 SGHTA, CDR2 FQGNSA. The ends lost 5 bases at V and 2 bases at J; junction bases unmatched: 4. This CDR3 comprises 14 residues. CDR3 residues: CASSRTGDAYEQYF. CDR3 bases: TGTGCCAGCAGCCGGACAGGGGACGCCTACGAGCAGTACTTC.

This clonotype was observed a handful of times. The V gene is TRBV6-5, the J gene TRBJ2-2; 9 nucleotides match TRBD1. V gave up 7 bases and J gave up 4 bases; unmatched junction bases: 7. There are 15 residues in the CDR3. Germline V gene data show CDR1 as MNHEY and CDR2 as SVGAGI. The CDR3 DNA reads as TGTGCCAGCACACACCGGGACAGGGCCACCGGGGAGCTGTTTTTT. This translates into CASTHRDRATGELFF.

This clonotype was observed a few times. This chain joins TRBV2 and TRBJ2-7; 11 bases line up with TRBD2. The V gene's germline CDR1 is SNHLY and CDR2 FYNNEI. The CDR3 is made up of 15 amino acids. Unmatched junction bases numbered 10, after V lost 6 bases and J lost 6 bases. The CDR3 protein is CASRATSGRSFEQYF. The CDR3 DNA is TGTGCCAGCAGGGCCACTAGCGGGAGATCTTTCGAGCAGTACTTC. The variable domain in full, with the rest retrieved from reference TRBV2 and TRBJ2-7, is EPEVTQTPSHQVTQMGQEVILRCVPISNHLYFYWYRQILGQKVEFLVSFYNNEISEKSEIFDDQFSVERPDGSNFTLKIRSTKLEDSAMYFCASRATSGRSFEQYFGPGTRLTVT.

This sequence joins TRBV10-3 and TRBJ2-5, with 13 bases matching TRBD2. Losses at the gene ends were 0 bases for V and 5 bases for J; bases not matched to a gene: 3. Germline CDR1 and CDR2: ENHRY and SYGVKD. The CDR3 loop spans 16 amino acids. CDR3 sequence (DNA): TGTGCCATCAGTGAGTCGACTAGCGGGGGGTACGAGACCCAGTACTTC. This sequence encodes CAISESTSGGYETQYF.

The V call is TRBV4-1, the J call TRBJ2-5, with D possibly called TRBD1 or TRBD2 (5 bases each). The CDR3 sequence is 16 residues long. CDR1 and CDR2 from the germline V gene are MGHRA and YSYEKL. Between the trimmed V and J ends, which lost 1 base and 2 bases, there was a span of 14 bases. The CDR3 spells CASSQVGRDPQETQYF. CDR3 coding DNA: TGCGCCAGCAGCCAAGTTGGCCGGGACCCACAAGAGACCCAGTACTTC.

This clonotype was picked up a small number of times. CDR3 bases: TGTGCCAGCAGTGGACAGGGGGGTTTCAATGAGCAGTTCTTC. This translates into CASSGQGGFNEQFF. The V gene is TRBV12-3 or TRBV12-4, the J gene TRBJ2-5, with 10 bases fitting TRBD1. The end of the DNA fits TRBJ2-1 better, so the J call may be wrong. The length of the CDR3 is 14 residues.

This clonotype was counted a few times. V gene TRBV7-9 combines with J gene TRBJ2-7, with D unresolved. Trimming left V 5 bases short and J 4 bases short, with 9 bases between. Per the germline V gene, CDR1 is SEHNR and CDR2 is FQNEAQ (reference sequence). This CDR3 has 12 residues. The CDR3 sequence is CASSPDLYEQYF. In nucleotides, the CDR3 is TGTGCCAGCAGCCCGGACCTTTACGAGCAGTACTTC.

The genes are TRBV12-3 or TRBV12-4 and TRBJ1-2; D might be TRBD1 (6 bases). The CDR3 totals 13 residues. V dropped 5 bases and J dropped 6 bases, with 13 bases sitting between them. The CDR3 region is CASSPAQGNGYTF. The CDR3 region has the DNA TGTGCCAGCAGTCCCGCTCAGGGGAATGGCTACACCTTC.

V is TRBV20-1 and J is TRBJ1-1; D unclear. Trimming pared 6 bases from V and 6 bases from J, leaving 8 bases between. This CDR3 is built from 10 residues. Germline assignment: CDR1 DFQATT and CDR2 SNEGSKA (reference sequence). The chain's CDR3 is CSADGPEAFF. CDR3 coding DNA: TGCAGTGCCGACGGACCTGAAGCTTTCTTT.

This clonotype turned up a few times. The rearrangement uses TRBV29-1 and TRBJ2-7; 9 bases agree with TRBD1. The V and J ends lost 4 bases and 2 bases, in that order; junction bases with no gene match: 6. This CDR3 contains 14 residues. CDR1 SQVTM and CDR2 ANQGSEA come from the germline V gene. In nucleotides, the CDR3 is TGCAGCGTTGCAGCGGGACAGGGTCCCTACGAGCAGTACTTC. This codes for CSVAAGQGPYEQYF.

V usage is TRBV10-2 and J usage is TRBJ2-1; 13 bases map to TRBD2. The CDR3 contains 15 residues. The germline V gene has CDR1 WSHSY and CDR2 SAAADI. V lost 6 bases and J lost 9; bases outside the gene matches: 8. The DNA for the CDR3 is TGCGCCAGCAGCCACGGACTAGCGGGAGAAGGTGAGCAGTTCTTC. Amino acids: CASSHGLAGEGEQFF.

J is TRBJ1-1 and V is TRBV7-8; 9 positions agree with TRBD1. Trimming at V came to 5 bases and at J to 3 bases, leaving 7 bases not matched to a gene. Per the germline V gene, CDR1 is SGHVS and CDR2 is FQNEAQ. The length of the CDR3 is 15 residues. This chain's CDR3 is CASSRRDRVDTEAFF. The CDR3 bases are TGTGCCAGCAGCAGACGGGACAGGGTGGACACTGAAGCTTTCTTT.

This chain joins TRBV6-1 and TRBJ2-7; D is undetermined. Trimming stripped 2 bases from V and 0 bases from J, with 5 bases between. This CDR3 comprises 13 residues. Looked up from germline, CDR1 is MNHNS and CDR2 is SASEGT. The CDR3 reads CASSESVSYEQYF. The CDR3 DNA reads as TGTGCCAGCAGTGAATCAGTCTCCTACGAGCAGTACTTC.

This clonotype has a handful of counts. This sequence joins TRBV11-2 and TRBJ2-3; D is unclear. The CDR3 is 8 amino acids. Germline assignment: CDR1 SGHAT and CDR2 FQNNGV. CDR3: CAGDTQYF. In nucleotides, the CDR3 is TGTGCTGGGGATACGCAGTATTTT.

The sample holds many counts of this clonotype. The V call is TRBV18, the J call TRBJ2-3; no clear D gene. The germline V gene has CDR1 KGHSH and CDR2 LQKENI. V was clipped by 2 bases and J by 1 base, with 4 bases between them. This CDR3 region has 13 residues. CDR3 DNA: TGTGCCAGCTCACCAGCAGGCACAGATACGCAGTATTTT. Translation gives CASSPAGTDTQYF. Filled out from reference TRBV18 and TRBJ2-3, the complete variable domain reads NAGVMQNPRHLVRRRGQEARLRCSPMKGHSHVYWYRQLPEEGLKFMVYLQKENIIDESGMPKERFSAEFPKEGPSILRIQQVVRGDSAAYFCASSPAGTDTQYFGPGTRLTVL.

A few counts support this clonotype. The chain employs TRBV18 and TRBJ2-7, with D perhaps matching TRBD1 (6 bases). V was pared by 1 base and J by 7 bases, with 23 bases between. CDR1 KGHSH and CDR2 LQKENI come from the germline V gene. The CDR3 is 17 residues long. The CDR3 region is CASSPRIGTRGLGEQYF. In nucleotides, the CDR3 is TGTGCCAGCTCACCACGTATCGGGACACGAGGGTTAGGGGAGCAGTACTTC.

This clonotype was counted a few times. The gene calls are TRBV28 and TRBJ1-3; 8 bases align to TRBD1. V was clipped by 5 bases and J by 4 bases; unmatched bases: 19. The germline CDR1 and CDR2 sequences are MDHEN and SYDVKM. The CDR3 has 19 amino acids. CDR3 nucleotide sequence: TGTGCCAGCAGTGCCCGGCCGCTCTCGACAGGGGCAATCGGAAACACCATATATTTT. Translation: CASSARPLSTGAIGNTIYF.

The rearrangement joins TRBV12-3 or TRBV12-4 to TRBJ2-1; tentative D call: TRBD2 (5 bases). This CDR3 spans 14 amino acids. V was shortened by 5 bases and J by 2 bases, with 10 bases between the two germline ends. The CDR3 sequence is CASSLKTTYNEQFF. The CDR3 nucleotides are TGTGCCAGCAGTCTGAAGACTACCTACAATGAGCAGTTCTTC.

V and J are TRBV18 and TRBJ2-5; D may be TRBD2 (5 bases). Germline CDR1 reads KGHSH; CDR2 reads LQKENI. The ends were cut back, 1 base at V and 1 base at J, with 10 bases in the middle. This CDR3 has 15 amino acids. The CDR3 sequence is CASSPQAETQETQYF. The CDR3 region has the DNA TGTGCCAGCTCACCACAAGCGGAGACCCAAGAGACCCAGTACTTC.

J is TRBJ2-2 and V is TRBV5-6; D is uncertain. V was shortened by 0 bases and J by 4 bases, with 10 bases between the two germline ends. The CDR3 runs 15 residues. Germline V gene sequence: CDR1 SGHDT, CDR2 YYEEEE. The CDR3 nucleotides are TGTGCCAGCAGCTTGGCACACTTGTCCACCGGGGAGCTGTTTTTT. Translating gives CASSLAHLSTGELFF.

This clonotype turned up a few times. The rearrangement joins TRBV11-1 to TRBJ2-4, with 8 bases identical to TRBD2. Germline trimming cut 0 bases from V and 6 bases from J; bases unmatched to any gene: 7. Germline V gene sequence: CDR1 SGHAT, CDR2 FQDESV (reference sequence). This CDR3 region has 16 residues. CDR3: CASSLALSGIRNIQYF. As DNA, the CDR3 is TGTGCCAGCAGCTTAGCGCTTAGCGGGATAAGAAACATTCAGTACTTC.

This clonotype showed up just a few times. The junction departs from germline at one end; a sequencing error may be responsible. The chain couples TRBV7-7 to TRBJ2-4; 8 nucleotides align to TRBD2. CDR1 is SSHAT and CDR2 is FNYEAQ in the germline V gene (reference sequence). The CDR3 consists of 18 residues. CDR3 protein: CASSLATGREGTKNIQYF. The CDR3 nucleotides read TGTGCTAGCAGCTTAGCGACGGGACGGGAGGGGACCAAAAACATTCAGTACTTC.